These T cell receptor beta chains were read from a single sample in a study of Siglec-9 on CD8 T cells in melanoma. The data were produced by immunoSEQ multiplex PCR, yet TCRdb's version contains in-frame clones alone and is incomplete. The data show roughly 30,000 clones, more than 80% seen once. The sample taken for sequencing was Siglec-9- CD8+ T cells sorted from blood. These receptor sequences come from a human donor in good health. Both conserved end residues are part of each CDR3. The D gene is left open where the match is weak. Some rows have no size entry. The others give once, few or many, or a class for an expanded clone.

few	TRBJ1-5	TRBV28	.	CASSTQIYQPQHF	TGTGCCAGCAGTACACAGATATACCAGCCCCAGCATTTT
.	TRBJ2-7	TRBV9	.	CASSEQSSSYEQYF	TGTGCCAGCAGCGAACAAAGTAGCTCCTACGAGCAGTACTTC
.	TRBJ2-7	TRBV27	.	CASSSIPEPLTYEQYF	TGTGCCAGCAGTTCCATCCCAGAACCCCTAACGTACGAGCAGTACTTC
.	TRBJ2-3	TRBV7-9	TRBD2	CASRSGGSLWTQYF	TGTGCCAGCAGGAGCGGGGGGTCCTTGTGGACGCAGTATTTT
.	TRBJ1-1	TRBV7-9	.	CASRDRQNIEAFF	TGTGCCAGCAGAGATAGGCAGAACATTGAAGCTTTCTTT
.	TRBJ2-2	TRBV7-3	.	CASSYVWTGNTGELFF	TGTGCCAGCAGCTACGTATGGACTGGGAACACCGGGGAGCTGTTTTTT
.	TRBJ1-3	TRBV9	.	CASSVAWAGSGNTIYF	TGTGCCAGCAGCGTAGCTTGGGCAGGGTCGGGAAACACCATATATTTT
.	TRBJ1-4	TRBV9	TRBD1	CASSVAGGKLFF	TGTGCCAGCAGCGTAGCAGGGGGAAAACTGTTTTTT
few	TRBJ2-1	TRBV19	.	CASSIGGNNEQFF	TGTGCCAGTAGTATTGGGGGGAATAATGAGCAGTTCTTC
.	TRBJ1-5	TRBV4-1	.	CASSQVASRRFDQPQHF	TGCGCCAGCAGCCAAGTGGCGAGCAGGAGATTCGATCAGCCCCAGCATTTT
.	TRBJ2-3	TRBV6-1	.	CASSEWPGAADTQYF	TGTGCCAGCAGTGAATGGCCGGGCGCCGCAGATACGCAGTATTTT
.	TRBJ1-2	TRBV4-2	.	CASSQDWDGYTF	TGTGCCAGCAGCCAAGATTGGGACGGCTACACCTTC
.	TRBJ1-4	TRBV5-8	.	CASSFRTINNEKLFF	TGTGCCAGCAGCTTCAGGACCATTAATAATGAAAAACTGTTTTTT
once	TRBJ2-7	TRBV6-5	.	CASSSEDGGGYEQYF	TGTGCCAGCAGCTCCGAGGACGGCGGAGGTTACGAGCAGTACTTC
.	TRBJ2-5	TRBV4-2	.	CASSQGIGGLHEETQYF	TGTGCCAGCAGCCAAGGGATTGGGGGACTTCACGAAGAGACCCAGTACTTC
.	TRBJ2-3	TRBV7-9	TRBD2	CASSLRTSGRTDTQYF	TGTGCCAGCAGCTTACGAACTAGCGGGCGCACAGATACGCAGTATTTT
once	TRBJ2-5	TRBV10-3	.	CAISDATDQETQYF	TGTGCCATATCAGATGCCACCGATCAAGAGACCCAGTACTTC
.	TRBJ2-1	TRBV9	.	CASSHPREAGDNEQFF	TGTGCCAGCAGCCACCCAAGAGAGGCAGGTGACAATGAGCAGTTCTTC
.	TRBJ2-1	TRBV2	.	CASKGFPILDHRTAPFF	TGTGCCAGCAAGGGATTCCCTATCCTTGACCACAGAACGGCGCCATTCTTC
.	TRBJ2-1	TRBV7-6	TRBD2	CASSLAGGLAANEQFF	TGTGCCAGCAGCTTAGCTGGGGGACTAGCGGCAAATGAGCAGTTCTTC
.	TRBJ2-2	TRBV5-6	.	CASSLLDQVLRTGELFF	TGTGCCAGCAGCTTATTAGATCAGGTTCTTCGGACCGGGGAGCTGTTTTTT
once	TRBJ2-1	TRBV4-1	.	CASSQGYNEQFF	TGCGCCAGCAGCCAAGGGTACAATGAGCAGTTCTTC
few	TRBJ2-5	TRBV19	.	CASGEQVETQYF	TGTGCCAGTGGTGAGCAGGTTGAGACCCAGTACTTC
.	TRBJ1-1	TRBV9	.	CASSDTPGGGTEAFF	TGTGCCAGCAGCGACACGCCTGGCGGGGGGACTGAAGCTTTCTTT
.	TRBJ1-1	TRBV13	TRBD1	CASSLIPGQGSNTEAFF	TGTGCCAGCAGCCTCATACCGGGACAGGGGTCGAACACTGAAGCTTTCTTT
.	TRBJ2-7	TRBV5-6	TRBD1	CASSIDRGVLYEQYF	TGTGCCAGCAGCATCGACAGGGGAGTATTATACGAGCAGTACTTC
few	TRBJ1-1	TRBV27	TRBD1	CASSLGQGAHGAFF	TGTGCCAGCAGTCTAGGACAGGGGGCACACGGAGCTTTCTTT
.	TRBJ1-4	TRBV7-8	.	CASSFSDATNEKLFF	TGTGCCAGCAGCTTCTCGGATGCAACTAATGAAAAACTGTTTTTT
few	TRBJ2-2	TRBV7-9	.	CASRPDPHNTGELFF	TGTGCCAGCAGGCCTGATCCCCATAACACCGGGGAGCTGTTTTTT
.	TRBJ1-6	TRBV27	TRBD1	CASSLDRGRRNSPLHF	TGTGCCAGCAGTCTTGACAGGGGCCGGCGGAATTCACCCCTCCACTTT
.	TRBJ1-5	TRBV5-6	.	CASGLGGRQPQHF	TGTGCCAGCGGCTTGGGAGGACGCCAGCCCCAGCATTTT
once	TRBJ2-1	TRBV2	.	CARTSGNEQFF	TGTGCCAGAACTTCTGGCAATGAGCAGTTCTTC
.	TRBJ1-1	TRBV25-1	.	CASSEDTGPEQNTEAFF	TGTGCCAGCAGTGAAGATACAGGGCCAGAGCAGAACACTGAAGCTTTCTTT
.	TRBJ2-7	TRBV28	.	CARTRPSGKLCSYEQYF	TGTGCCAGGACTAGACCGTCGGGGAAGCTTTGCTCCTACGAGCAGTACTTC
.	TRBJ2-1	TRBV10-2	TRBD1	CATAGTGKFNEQFF	TGCGCCACCGCCGGGACAGGGAAATTCAATGAGCAGTTCTTC
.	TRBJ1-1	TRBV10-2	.	CASIPGQNLLLNTEAFF	TGCGCCAGCATCCCGGGCCAGAACCTACTCCTGAACACTGAAGCTTTCTTT
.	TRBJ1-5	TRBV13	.	CASSDRTHSNQPQHF	TGTGCCAGCAGCGACAGGACGCATAGCAATCAGCCCCAGCATTTT
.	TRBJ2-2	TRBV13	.	CASSDSRTAGPGELFF	TGTGCCAGCAGCGACTCCCGGACAGCTGGACCCGGGGAGCTGTTTTTT
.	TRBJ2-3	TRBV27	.	CASSLFPADTQYF	TGTGCCAGCAGTTTATTTCCAGCAGATACGCAGTATTTT
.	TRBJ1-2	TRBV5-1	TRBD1	CASSAGTGGTITRANYGYTF	TGCGCCAGCAGCGCCGGGACAGGGGGCACCATAACCCGGGCTAACTATGGCTACACCTTC
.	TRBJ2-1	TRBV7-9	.	CASSFPSDEQFF	TGTGCCAGCAGCTTCCCTAGCGATGAGCAGTTCTTC
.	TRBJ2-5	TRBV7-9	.	CATRGDRIQETQYF	TGTGCCACTAGGGGGGACAGAATCCAAGAGACCCAGTACTTC
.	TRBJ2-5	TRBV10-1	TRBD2	CANFLAGQETQYF	TGCGCCAATTTCCTAGCGGGACAAGAGACCCAGTACTTC
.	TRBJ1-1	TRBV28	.	CASSFWDTEAFF	TGTGCCAGCAGTTTCTGGGATACTGAAGCTTTCTTT
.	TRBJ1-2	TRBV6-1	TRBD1	CASSEYGQGVIQGYTF	TGTGCCAGCAGTGAATATGGACAGGGGGTGATTCAGGGCTACACCTTC
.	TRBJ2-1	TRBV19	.	CASSMGTSRNEQFF	TGTGCCAGTAGTATGGGGACCTCGAGGAATGAGCAGTTCTTC